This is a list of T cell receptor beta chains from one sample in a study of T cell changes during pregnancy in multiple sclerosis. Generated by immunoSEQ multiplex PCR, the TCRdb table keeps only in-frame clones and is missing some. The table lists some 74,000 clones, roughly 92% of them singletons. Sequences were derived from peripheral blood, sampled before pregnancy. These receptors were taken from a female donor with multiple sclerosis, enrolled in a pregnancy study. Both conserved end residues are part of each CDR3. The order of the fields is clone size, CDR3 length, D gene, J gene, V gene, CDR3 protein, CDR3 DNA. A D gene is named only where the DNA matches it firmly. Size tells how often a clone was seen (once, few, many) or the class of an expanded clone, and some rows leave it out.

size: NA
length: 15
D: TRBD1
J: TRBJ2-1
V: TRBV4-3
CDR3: CASSPDRGSYNEQFF
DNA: TGCGCCAGCAGCCCAGACAGGGGTTCCTACAATGAGCAGTTCTTC

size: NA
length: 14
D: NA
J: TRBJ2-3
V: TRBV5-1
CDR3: CASSLTSSTDTQYF
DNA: TGCGCCAGCAGCTTGACTAGTTCCACAGATACGCAGTATTTT

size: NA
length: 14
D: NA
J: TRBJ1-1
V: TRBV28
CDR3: CASRTQGAGTEAFF
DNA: TGTGCCAGCAGAACACAGGGTGCAGGAACTGAAGCTTTCTTT

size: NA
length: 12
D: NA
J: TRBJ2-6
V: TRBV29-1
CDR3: CSVDSGANVLTF
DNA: TGCAGCGTTGATAGTGGGGCCAACGTCCTGACTTTC

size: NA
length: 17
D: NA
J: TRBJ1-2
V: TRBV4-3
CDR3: CASSQVMGWTSEDGYTF
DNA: TGCGCCAGCAGCCAAGTTATGGGGTGGACAAGTGAGGATGGCTACACCTTC

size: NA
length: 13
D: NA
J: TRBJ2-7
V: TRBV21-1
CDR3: CAVKGDSVGEQYF
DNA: TGTGCGGTCAAAGGGGACTCTGTGGGCGAGCAGTACTTC

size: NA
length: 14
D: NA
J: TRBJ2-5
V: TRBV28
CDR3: CASSLSYPQETQYF
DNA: TGTGCCAGCAGCCTATCCTACCCCCAAGAGACCCAGTACTTC

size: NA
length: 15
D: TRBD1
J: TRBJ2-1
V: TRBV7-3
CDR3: CASSSTGGTYNEQFF
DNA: TGTGCCAGCAGCTCGACAGGGGGTACCTACAATGAGCAGTTCTTC

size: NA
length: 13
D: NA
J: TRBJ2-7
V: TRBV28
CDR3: CATNGLLAYEQYF
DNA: TGTGCCACCAACGGACTGCTCGCATACGAGCAGTACTTC

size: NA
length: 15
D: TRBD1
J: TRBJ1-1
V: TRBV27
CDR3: CASSLLQGASTEAFF
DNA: TGTGCCAGCAGTTTATTACAGGGGGCGAGCACTGAAGCTTTCTTT

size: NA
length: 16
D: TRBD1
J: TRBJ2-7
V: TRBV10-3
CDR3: CAISDLTGQGFHEQYF
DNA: TGTGCCATCAGTGATCTTACGGGACAGGGCTTCCACGAGCAGTACTTC

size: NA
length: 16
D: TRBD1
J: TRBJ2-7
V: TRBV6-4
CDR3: CASTLGPTGGGYEQYF
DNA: TGTGCCAGCACCCTGGGCCCGACAGGGGGAGGCTACGAGCAGTACTTC

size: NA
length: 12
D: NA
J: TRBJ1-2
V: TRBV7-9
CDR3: CASSLVANGYTF
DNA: TGTGCCAGCAGCTTAGTTGCGAACGGCTACACCTTC

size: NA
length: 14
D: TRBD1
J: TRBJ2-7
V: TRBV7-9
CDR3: CASSATGGEDEQYF
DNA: TGTGCCAGCAGCGCAACAGGGGGCGAAGACGAGCAGTACTTC

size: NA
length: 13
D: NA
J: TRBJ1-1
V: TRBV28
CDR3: CASSLHRDTEAFF
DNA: TGTGCCAGCAGCCTGCACCGGGACACTGAAGCTTTCTTT

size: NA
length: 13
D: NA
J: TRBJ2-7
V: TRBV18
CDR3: CASSPRMVYEQYF
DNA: TGTGCCAGCTCACCGCGCATGGTATACGAGCAGTACTTC

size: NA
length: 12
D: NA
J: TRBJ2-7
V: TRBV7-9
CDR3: CASSLQGYEQYF
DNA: TGTGCCAGCAGCTTACAGGGGTACGAGCAGTACTTC

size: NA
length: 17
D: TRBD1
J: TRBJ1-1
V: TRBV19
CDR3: CASSIGGQGAKGTEAFF
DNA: TGTGCCAGTAGTATAGGTGGACAGGGGGCGAAAGGCACTGAAGCTTTCTTT

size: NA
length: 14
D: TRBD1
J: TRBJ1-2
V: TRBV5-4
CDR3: CASSRTGTGNGYTF
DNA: TGTGCCAGCAGCAGAACCGGGACAGGGAATGGCTACACCTTC

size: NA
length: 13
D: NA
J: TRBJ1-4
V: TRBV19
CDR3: CASSIATNEKLFF
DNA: TGTGCCAGTAGTATCGCAACTAATGAAAAACTGTTTTTT

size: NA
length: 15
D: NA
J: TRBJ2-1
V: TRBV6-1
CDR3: CASSEAGGRYNEQFF
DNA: TGTGCCAGCAGTGAAGCTGGAGGGAGATACAATGAGCAGTTCTTC

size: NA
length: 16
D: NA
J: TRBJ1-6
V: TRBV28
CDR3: CASRLTGGYMNSPLHF
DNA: TGTGCCAGCAGATTAACAGGAGGGTATATGAATTCACCCCTCCACTTT

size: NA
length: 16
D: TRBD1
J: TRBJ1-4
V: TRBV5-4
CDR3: CASSLEGQGANEKLFF
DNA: TGTGCCAGCAGCTTGGAGGGACAGGGGGCTAATGAAAAACTGTTTTTT

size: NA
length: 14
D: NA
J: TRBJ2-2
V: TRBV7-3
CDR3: CASRPDLNTGELFF
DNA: TGTGCCAGCAGACCCGACTTGAACACCGGGGAGCTGTTTTTT

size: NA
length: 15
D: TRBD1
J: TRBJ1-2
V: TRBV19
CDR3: CASRLGQGTNYGYTF
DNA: TGTGCCAGTAGACTCGGACAGGGCACTAACTATGGCTACACCTTC

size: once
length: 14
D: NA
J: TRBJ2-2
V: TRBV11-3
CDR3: CASSWIRRTGELFF
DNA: TGTGCCAGCAGCTGGATCAGGCGCACCGGGGAGCTGTTTTTT

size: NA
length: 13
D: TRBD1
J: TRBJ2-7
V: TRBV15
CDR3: CATSSGQGREQYF
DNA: TGTGCCACCAGCTCCGGACAGGGACGGGAGCAGTACTTC

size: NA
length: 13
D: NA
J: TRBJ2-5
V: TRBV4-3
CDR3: CASSQDRFETQYF
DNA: TGCGCCAGCAGCCAAGATCGGTTCGAGACCCAGTACTTC

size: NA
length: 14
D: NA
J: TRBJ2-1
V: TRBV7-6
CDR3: CASSNRRVSNEQFF
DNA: TGTGCCAGCAGCAACCGGAGGGTTAGCAATGAGCAGTTCTTC

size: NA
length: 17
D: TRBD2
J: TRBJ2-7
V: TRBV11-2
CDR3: CASSLDRWASGSNEQYF
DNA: TGTGCCAGCAGCTTAGATCGGTGGGCTAGCGGGAGCAACGAGCAGTACTTC

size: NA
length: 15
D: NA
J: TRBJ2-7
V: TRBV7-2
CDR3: CASSHGSVTNYEQYF
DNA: TGTGCCAGCAGCCACGGGTCCGTTACTAACTACGAGCAGTACTTC

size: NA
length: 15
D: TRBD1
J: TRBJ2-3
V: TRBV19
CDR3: CASSTDREYTDTQYF
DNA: TGTGCCAGCTCGACAGACAGGGAATACACAGATACGCAGTATTTT

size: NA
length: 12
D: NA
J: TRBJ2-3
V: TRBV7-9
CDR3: CASSPAGDTQYF
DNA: TGTGCCAGCAGCCCCGCAGGGGATACGCAGTATTTT

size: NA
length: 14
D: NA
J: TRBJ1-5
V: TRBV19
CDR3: CASSIGMRDQPQHF
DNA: TGTGCCAGTAGTATAGGGATGAGGGATCAGCCCCAGCATTTT

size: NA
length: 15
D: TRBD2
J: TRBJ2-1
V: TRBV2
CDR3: CASSVGTSGYNEQFF
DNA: TGTGCCAGCAGTGTCGGGACTAGCGGTTACAATGAGCAGTTCTTC

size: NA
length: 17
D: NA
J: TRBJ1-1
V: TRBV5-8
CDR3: CASSLIIRQDSNTEAFF
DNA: TGTGCCAGCAGCTTGATCATCCGGCAGGACAGTAACACTGAAGCTTTCTTT

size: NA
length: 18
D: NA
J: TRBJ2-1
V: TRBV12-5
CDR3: CASGLVLPGQHPYNEQFF
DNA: TGTGCTAGTGGTTTGGTACTCCCTGGACAGCATCCCTACAATGAGCAGTTCTTC

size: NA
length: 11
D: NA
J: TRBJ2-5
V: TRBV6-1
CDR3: CASSLLETQYF
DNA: TGTGCCAGCAGCTTATTGGAGACCCAGTACTTC

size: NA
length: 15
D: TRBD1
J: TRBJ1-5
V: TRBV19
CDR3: CASQTTGVGNQPQHF
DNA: TGTGCCAGCCAAACAACAGGGGTGGGCAATCAGCCCCAGCATTTT

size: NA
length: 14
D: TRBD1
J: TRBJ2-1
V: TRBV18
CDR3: CASSPRQGANEQFF
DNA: TGTGCCAGCTCACCACGGCAGGGGGCGAATGAGCAGTTCTTC

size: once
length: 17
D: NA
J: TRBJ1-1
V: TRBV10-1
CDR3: CASSVDDRRIPNTEAFF
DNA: TGCGCCAGCAGTGTCGACGACAGGCGGATACCTAACACTGAAGCTTTCTTT

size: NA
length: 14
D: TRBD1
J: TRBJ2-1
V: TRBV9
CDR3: CASSVQGAWNEQFF
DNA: TGTGCCAGCAGCGTACAGGGGGCATGGAATGAGCAGTTCTTC

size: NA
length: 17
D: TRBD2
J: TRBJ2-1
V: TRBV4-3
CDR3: CASSQGEAGGVYNEQFF
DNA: TGCGCCAGCAGCCAAGGAGAAGCGGGAGGAGTTTACAATGAGCAGTTCTTC

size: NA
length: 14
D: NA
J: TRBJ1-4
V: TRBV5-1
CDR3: CASSLGGPGEKLFF
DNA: TGCGCCAGCAGCTTAGGAGGGCCGGGAGAAAAACTGTTTTTT

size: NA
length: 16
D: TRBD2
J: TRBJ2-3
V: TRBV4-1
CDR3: CASRGSGGGITDTQYF
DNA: TGCGCCAGCAGGGGAAGCGGGGGGGGGATCACAGATACGCAGTATTTT

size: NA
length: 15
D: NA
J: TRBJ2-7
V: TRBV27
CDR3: CASSTYGGPSYEQYF
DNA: TGTGCCAGCAGTACTTACGGAGGGCCCTCCTACGAGCAGTACTTC

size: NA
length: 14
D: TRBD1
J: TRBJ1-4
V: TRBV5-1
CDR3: CASSVQGAGEKLFF
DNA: TGCGCCAGCAGCGTGCAGGGGGCCGGTGAAAAACTGTTTTTT

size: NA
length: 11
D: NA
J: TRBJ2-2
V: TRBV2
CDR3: CASSEGRELFF
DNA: TGTGCCAGCAGCGAGGGTAGGGAGCTGTTTTTT